These 20 T cell receptor beta chains came from one sample sequenced in a study of blood T cell repertoires in COVID-19 (dated by TCRdb to the early 2020s). The library came from the immunoSEQ multiplex PCR assay. What TCRdb holds here is the immuneACCESS table cut down to in-frame rearrangements. Part of the clones is not present; checked against another copy, under half of the missing clones reflect an unresolved V gene, and the others are unexplained. Across this sample there are around 93,000 clones, with 90% seen only once. Of the sample, 6.5% to 8.5% is held by the ten largest clones. What was sequenced was peripheral blood. These receptors originate from a man aged 18 to 29 with COVID-19, enrolled during active disease.

Only a few counts were recorded for this clone. This chain links TRBV11-2 with TRBJ1-1; D unresolved. The ends were cut back, 5 bases at V and 0 bases at J, with 7 bases in the middle. The germline V gene encodes CDR1 SGHAT and CDR2 FQNNGV. This CDR3 contains 13 residues. The DNA for the CDR3 is TGTGCCAGCAGCCCTAATATGAACACTGAAGCTTTCTTT. Residues: CASSPNMNTEAFF.

The count of this clone is one. V is TRBV27 and J is TRBJ2-7; weak D call: TRBD1 (6 bases). V lost 7 bases and J 0 bases, leaving 10 bases between the germline ends. Germline V gene data show CDR1 as MNHEY and CDR2 as SMNVEV (reference sequence). This CDR3 has 13 residues. For the CDR3, the DNA is TGTGCCAGCAAGAGGGACACCTCCTACGAGCAGTACTTC. Protein product: CASKRDTSYEQYF.

The genes are TRBV5-4 and TRBJ2-3, with 9 bases matching TRBD2. V trimming: 0 bases; J trimming: 5 bases; junction bases outside the gene matches: 7. The CDR3 totals 16 residues. CDR1 and CDR2 (germline): SGHNT, YYREEE (reference sequence). CDR3 sequence reads: CASSLGGRAEGDTQYF. DNA for the CDR3: TGTGCCAGCAGCTTGGGCGGGAGGGCCGAAGGAGATACGCAGTATTTT.

The chain is built from TRBV3-1 (or the pseudogene TRBV3-2) and TRBJ1-6, with D perhaps TRBD1 (5 bases). The V gene's germline CDR1 is LGHDT and CDR2 YNNKEL (reference sequence). CDR3 size: 15 residues. The V gene lost 4 bases and the J gene lost 6 bases, with 13 bases spanning the gap. The DNA of the CDR3 is TGTGCCAGCAGCCCCTCGCAGGGCGGTAATTCACCCCTCCACTTT. This sequence encodes CASSPSQGGNSPLHF.

The V and J genes are TRBV7-3 and TRBJ2-3, with D unclear. V was clipped by 2 bases and J by 2 bases, with 11 bases between them. The CDR3 runs to 15 residues. CDR1 SGHTA and CDR2 FQGTGA come from the germline V gene. CDR3 sequence reads: CASSLYPGNTDTQYF. CDR3 sequence (DNA): TGTGCCAGCAGCTTATATCCAGGCAACACAGATACGCAGTATTTT.

The gene calls are TRBV7-9 and TRBJ2-5, with D perhaps matching TRBD1 (6 bases). Germline V gene sequence: CDR1 SEHNR, CDR2 FQNEAQ (reference sequence). Trimming took off 4 bases at V and 5 bases at J, with 11 bases between the two ends. CDR3 length equals 13 residues. The CDR3 reads CASSSRGPETQYF. In nucleotides, the CDR3 is TGTGCCAGCAGCTCCAGGGGTCCGGAGACCCAGTACTTC.

V and J are TRBV28 and TRBJ1-5, with D unresolved. Trimming cost V 6 bases and J 0 bases, with 12 bases left between them. CDR1 and CDR2 (germline): MDHEN, SYDVKM. The CDR3 is made up of 15 amino acids. The CDR3 here is CASSSGSFSNQPQHF. DNA of the CDR3: TGTGCCAGCAGCTCCGGGTCGTTTAGCAATCAGCCCCAGCATTTT.

J is TRBJ1-5 and V is TRBV6-2 or TRBV6-3; a weak D match, TRBD1 (6 bases). The CDR3 runs 14 residues. Per germline, CDR1 MNHEY and CDR2 SVGEGT. Trimming cost V 0 bases and J 7 bases, with 10 bases left between them. This CDR3 reads CASSYSARGQPQHF. The CDR3 bases are TGTGCCAGCAGTTACTCAGCGAGGGGGCAGCCCCAGCATTTT.

The chain has TRBV29-1 and TRBJ2-4, with D possibly being TRBD2 (5 bases). The CDR3 is 14 amino acids. CDR1 is SQVTM and CDR2 is ANQGSEA in the germline V gene. Trimming cost V 4 bases and J 1 base, with 11 bases left between them. CDR3 amino acids: CSVAEGTAKNIQYF. The CDR3 nucleotides are TGCAGCGTTGCCGAGGGAACGGCCAAAAACATTCAGTACTTC.

The chain carries TRBV7-6 and TRBJ1-6; maybe TRBD1 (6 bases). This CDR3 region has 15 residues. V lost 0 bases and J 7 bases, leaving 10 bases between the germline ends. Germline CDR1 is SGHVS and CDR2 is FNYEAQ. The CDR3 DNA sequence: TGTGCCAGCAGCTTAGCGGGGGCGGAGAATTCACCCCTCCACTTT. Protein sequence: CASSLAGAENSPLHF. Complete variable domain (other parts from reference TRBV7-6 and TRBJ1-6): GAGVSQSPRYKVTKRGQDVALRCDPISGHVSLYWYRQALGQGPEFLTYFNYEAQQDKSGLPNDRFSAERPEGSISTLTIQRTEQRDSAMYRCASSLAGAENSPLHFGNGTRLTVT.

The V gene is TRBV15, the J gene TRBJ2-3; 7 bases map to TRBD1. CDR3 size: 16 residues. Per the germline V gene, CDR1 is LNHNV and CDR2 is YYDKDF (reference sequence). Trimming at V came to 1 base and at J to 2 bases, leaving 6 bases not matched to a gene. CDR3 loop: CATSRVREGATDTQYF. The CDR3 DNA reads as TGTGCCACCAGCAGAGTGCGAGAGGGGGCCACAGATACGCAGTATTTT.

CDR3 loop: CASRTGRNGYTF. The DNA of the CDR3 is TGTGCCAGCAGGACAGGGAGGAATGGCTACACCTTC. The chain uses TRBV9 and TRBJ1-2, with 7 bases aligning to TRBD1. Germline V gene data show CDR1 as SGDLS and CDR2 as YYNGEE. The CDR3 loop spans 12 amino acids. V shed 5 bases and J 6 bases; nucleotides not matched to a gene: 4.

In DNA, the CDR3 is TGTGCCAGCAGTGACCCGGGACAGGGCTTGTTCGAGCAGTACTTC. Its translation is CASSDPGQGLFEQYF. The V call is TRBV6-2 or TRBV6-3, the J call TRBJ2-7, with 9 bases matching TRBD1. This CDR3 comprises 15 residues. V trimming: 5 bases; J trimming: 6 bases; junction bases outside the gene matches: 11. Germline V lookup: CDR1 MNHEY, CDR2 SVGEGT.

This chain links TRBV24-1 with TRBJ2-7; D not resolved. V was cut by 4 bases and J by 1 base, with 7 bases left in between. In germline, CDR1 is KGHDR, CDR2 SFDVKD. There are 13 residues in the CDR3. CDR3 residues: CATSDPQSYEQYF. CDR3 bases: TGTGCCACCAGTGACCCCCAGTCCTACGAGCAGTACTTC.

The chain is built from TRBV29-1 and TRBJ2-1; TRBD2 agrees at 7 bases. Trimming cost V 7 bases and J 7 bases; bases outside gene matches: 16. CDR3 length equals 15 residues. Germline V gives CDR1 SQVTM, CDR2 ANQGSEA. CDR3 DNA: TGCAGCGCCCGCGGGGGACTTCCCTGGGGGAATGAGCAGTTCTTC. Protein: CSARGGLPWGNEQFF.

This chain connects TRBV5-6 to TRBJ2-7; 10 bases map to TRBD1. The CDR3 length is 15 residues. Per germline, CDR1 SGHDT and CDR2 YYEEEE. After removal of 4 bases from V and 1 base from J, the junction contained 5 bases not matched to a gene. The CDR3 nucleotides are TGTGCCAGCAGCCCGGACAGGGGGTTTTCCTACGAGCAGTACTTC. Translation: CASSPDRGFSYEQYF.

This rearrangement joins TRBV18 to TRBJ1-2, with 7 bases aligning to TRBD1. The CDR3 loop spans 15 amino acids. Trimming at V came to 4 bases and at J to 4 bases, leaving 9 bases not matched to a gene. From germline, CDR1 is KGHSH and CDR2 LQKENI. Written as DNA, the CDR3 is TGTGCCAGCTCACTGGAGACAGGGTCGGGCTATGGCTACACCTTC. Translation gives CASSLETGSGYGYTF.

Remarks on this clone: One junction end disagrees with the germline gene, perhaps due to a read error. CDR3 in amino acids: CASSPPPGQGEKLLF. The CDR3 DNA reads TGTGCCAGCAGCCCCCCCCCGGGACAGGGCGAAAAACTGCTTTTT. The genes are TRBV7-2 and TRBJ1-4, with 9 positions matching TRBD1. The CDR3 covers 15 residues. Germline loops: CDR1 SGHTA, CDR2 FQGNSA.

In regard to this clone: A junction end diverges from the germline sequence, so it may reflect a read error. The rearrangement joins TRBV5-4 to TRBJ1-4; 7 bases map to TRBD1. Germline lookup yields CDR1 SGHNT and CDR2 YYREEE (reference sequence). This CDR3 is 15 amino acids long. CDR3 residues: CASSFYRGGNEKLLF. The CDR3 nucleotides read TGTGCCAGCAGCTTCTACAGGGGAGGAAATGAAAAACTGCTTTTT.

The V and J genes are TRBV4-2 and TRBJ2-7, with TRBD2 matching 12 bases. The V segment lost 5 bases and the J segment 3 bases; nucleotides outside the gene matches: 11. The germline V gene has CDR1 LGHNA and CDR2 YNFKEQ. The CDR3 totals 17 residues. The CDR3 DNA sequence: TGTGCCAGCAGCAGACCGGGACTAGCGGGTGGGAACTACGAGCAGTACTTC. The encoded protein is CASSRPGLAGGNYEQYF.